A single sample gave rise to the 12 T cell receptor beta chains below, sequenced in a study of breast tumors, draining lymph nodes, adjacent tissues. The lymph nodes were axillary draining lymph nodes from breast cancer patients. MiXCR, applied by TCRdb to the multiplex PCR reads, yields one record per CDR3 protein. The data show under 350,000 distinct CDR3 sequences, 30% to 35% seen once. Source material: axillary lymph node tissue. The receptors originated from a female donor with breast cancer. Some clones in this sample may be carry-over from other donors' samples.

This clonotype was detected many times. V is TRBV10-3 and J is TRBJ2-1, with D tentatively TRBD2 (6 bases). Germline CDR1 and CDR2: ENHRY and SYGVKD. This CDR3 has 16 amino acids. With 0 bases removed from V and 5 bases from J, the gap between germline ends came to 14 bases. The CDR3, as DNA: TGTGCCATCAGTGAGTCCCGAAGGGAGGTCGACAATGAGCAGTTCTTC. This sequence encodes CAISESRREVDNEQFF.

This clonotype was observed at least ten times. The genes are TRBV7-2 and TRBJ2-7; TRBD1 agrees at 7 bases. Germline V gene sequence: CDR1 SGHTA, CDR2 FQGNSA. V lost 8 bases to trimming and J lost 2 bases; unmatched junction nucleotides: 12. The CDR3 totals 15 residues. The CDR3 loop is CASGLSGGTAYEQYF. The CDR3 DNA is TGTGCCAGCGGGCTTAGTGGTGGGACAGCCTACGAGCAGTACTTC.

To note about this clonotype: This is likely a read error, given that the CDR3 carries no conserved phenylalanine or tryptophan at its end. Because the CDR3's place on the DNA is in doubt, the DNA is left out and the CDR3 is given as listed by TCRdb. The gene calls are TRBV10-3 and TRBJ2-5; TRBD2 was called by the table and not checked on the DNA. The CDR3 is 8 amino acids in total, end residues counted. CDR1 is ENHRY, CDR2 SYGVKD, per germline. The CDR3 protein is CAISPGTS.

The CDR3 reads CASRQGLAGGPGDTQYF. CDR3 DNA: TGTGCCAGCAGACAGGGACTAGCGGGAGGGCCGGGAGATACGCAGTATTTT. The V call is TRBV7-3, the J call TRBJ2-3, with 16 nucleotides matching TRBD2. Losses at the gene ends were 6 bases for V and 5 bases for J; bases not matched to a gene: 8. CDR3 size: 17 residues. In germline, CDR1 is SGHTA, CDR2 FQGTGA. The variable domain in full, completed from reference TRBV7-3 and TRBJ2-3, reads GAGVSQTPSNKVTEKGKYVELRCDPISGHTALYWYRQSLGQGPEFLIYFQGTGAADDSGLPNDRFFAVRPEGSVSTLKIQRTERGDSAVYLCASRQGLAGGPGDTQYFGPGTRLTVL.

The chain combines TRBV5-4 with TRBJ2-3; 9 nucleotides align to TRBD2. The CDR3 extends over 16 amino acids. The trim removed 4 bases at V and 4 bases at J, leaving 10 bases unmatched. Germline V gene sequence: CDR1 SGHNT, CDR2 YYREEE (reference sequence). CDR3 DNA: TGTGCCAGCAGCCAAGAGGTGGCGGGAGGGCCAGATACGCAGTATTTT. Amino acids: CASSQEVAGGPDTQYF.

The chain is built from TRBV6-5 and TRBJ1-6, with unresolved D. CDR3 length: 15 residues. CDR1 is MNHEY, CDR2 SVGAGI, per germline. Trimming removed 5 bases at V and 6 bases at J, with 14 bases between. CDR3 bases: TGTGCCAGCAGTCTCGGATCCTCGGGTAATTCACCCCTCCACTTT. Protein product: CASSLGSSGNSPLHF.

This clonotype was observed a few times. The V gene is TRBV20-1, the J gene TRBJ2-7; weak D call: TRBD1 (6 bases). Trimming took 0 bases from V and 6 from J, leaving 21 bases between them. This CDR3 is built from 16 residues. Germline CDR1 is DFQATT and CDR2 is SNEGSKA (reference sequence). In DNA, the CDR3 is TGCAGTGCTAGAGATTTGGGTGGGACATCGCGCTGCGAGCAGTACTTC. It yields the protein CSARDLGGTSRCEQYF.

On this clonotype itself: An end of the junction does not agree with germline; a read error may underlie this. The chain is built from TRBV7-2 and TRBJ2-5; D remains unclear. Germline V gene data show CDR1 as SGHTA and CDR2 as FQGNSA. The CDR3 is made up of 13 amino acids. CDR3 loop: CASSLSTGETQYF. The CDR3 coding sequence is TGTGCAAGCAGCTTAAGCACGGGAGAGACCCAGTACTTC.

Concerning this clonotype itself: The CDR3 does not end in the conserved phenylalanine or tryptophan, so this is likely a read error. The gene calls are TRBV7-2 and TRBJ1-2; D gene uncertain. The CDR3 has 13 residues. Per germline, CDR1 SGHTA and CDR2 FQGNSA. This CDR3 is CASSPRGNYGYTL. The CDR3 DNA sequence: TGCGCCAGCAGCCCCCGGGGAAACTATGGCTACACCCTC.

The chain uses TRBV6-6 and TRBJ2-2; 8 nucleotides agree with TRBD2. Germline CDR1 MNHNY, CDR2 SVGAGI (reference sequence). V trimming: 0 bases; J trimming: 1 base; junction bases outside the gene matches: 1. The CDR3 is 16 residues long. CDR3 residues: CASSYSAGGNTGELFF. In DNA form, the CDR3 reads TGTGCCAGCAGTTACTCGGCGGGGGGGAACACCGGGGAGCTGTTTTTT.

The genes are TRBV7-6 and TRBJ2-3, with D perhaps matching TRBD2 (6 bases). This CDR3 has 13 residues. Germline lookup yields CDR1 SGHVS and CDR2 FNYEAQ. V gave up 1 base and J gave up 6 bases, with 8 bases separating them. The CDR3 region is CASSLEAGDTQYF. The CDR3 region has the DNA TGTGCCAGCAGCTTAGAGGCGGGGGATACGCAGTATTTT. The whole variable domain, remainder taken from reference TRBV7-6 and TRBJ2-3, is GAGVSQSPRYKVTKRGQDVALRCDPISGHVSLYWYRQALGQGPEFLTYFNYEAQQDKSGLPNDRFSAERPEGSISTLTIQRTEQRDSAMYRCASSLEAGDTQYFGPGTRLTVL.

This clonotype was counted only a few times. This may arise from a read error, as a much more abundant clone is one base away. The rearrangement links TRBV20-1 to TRBJ2-5, with TRBD2 matching over 7 bases. The CDR3 spans 16 residues. The germline V gene has CDR1 DFQATT and CDR2 SNEGSKA (reference sequence). CDR3 region: CGARRGAAGIQETQYF. In DNA, the CDR3 is TGCGGTGCTAGAAGGGGCGCAGCGGGGATCCAAGAGACCCAGTACTTC.